This T cell receptor beta chain was observed in a study of human T cells and chemical hapten exposure. Whole-study results and caveats: It should be noted that donors had alopecia, so their immune response may differ from healthy people's.

This CDR3 region has 16 residues. The V segment lost 6 bases and the J segment 6 bases; nucleotides outside the gene matches: 16. Per germline, CDR1 MNHNY and CDR2 SVGAGI (reference sequence). Each CDR3 protein gets one entry after TCRdb re-called the RACE reads with MiXCR. Of 95,000 to 150,000 distinct CDR3 sequences listed, approximately 11% were seen once; the top ten hold around 2.2%. Specified time point: patch test 3, about 24 weeks after DPC sensitization. Treatment: therapeutic diphenylcyclopropenone sensitization with weekly scalp DPC. With respect to this clonotype: Its antigen is as yet unknown.

V usage is TRBV6-6 and J usage is TRBJ1-1; 7 nucleotides agree with TRBD1. The sequence derives from a woman aged 45-65 years with alopecia areata. Some clones in this sample may be carry-over from other donors' samples. Sequencing was performed on whole blood, taken in connection with sensitization to the hapten diphenylcyclopropenone (DPC). The CDR3 sequence is CASSTTPTGTRAEAFF. CDR3 bases: TGTGCCAGCAGCACGACCCCGACAGGGACACGGGCTGAAGCTTTCTTT.